This T cell receptor (beta chain) was captured by sequencing in a study of Graves' ophthalmopathy and Graves' hyperthyroidism. Study overall: Peripheral blood was obtained at first diagnosis, ahead of any treatment.

There are many counts of this clonotype. Its specificity is unknown. The germline gives CDR1 SNHLY, CDR2 FYNNEI. CDR3 length equals 13 residues. Trimming took 5 bases from V and 6 from J; bases not matched to a gene: 4. Study-wide points: Most expanded clonotypes from thyroid (those above 0.001 frequency) were also found in blood. Classification of ophthalmopathy versus stable hyperthyroidism by a 13-signature model yielded about 88% sensitivity and roughly 80% specificity. Sensitivity of about 70% and specificity of approximately 73% were achieved by the model that predicted ophthalmopathy progression.

Amplification targeted the TCR beta CDR3 regions, with RNA transcripts as the source material. The first round was an RT-PCR with HTBI primers, and the second round was a multiplex PCR. TCRdb analysed the multiplex PCR reads with MiXCR anew, one entry per CDR3 protein. The sample comprises around 470,000 distinct CDR3 sequences, approximately 14% of which are singletons, and around 9.8% rests with the top ten. The receptor comes from a woman under 40 with Graves' ophthalmopathy. The gene calls are TRBV2 and TRBJ1-1, with 9 bases identical to TRBD1. The source material was blood. The CDR3 DNA is TGTGCCAGCAGTCGGGACAGGGACCCTGAAGCTTTCTTT. This gives the protein CASSRDRDPEAFF.